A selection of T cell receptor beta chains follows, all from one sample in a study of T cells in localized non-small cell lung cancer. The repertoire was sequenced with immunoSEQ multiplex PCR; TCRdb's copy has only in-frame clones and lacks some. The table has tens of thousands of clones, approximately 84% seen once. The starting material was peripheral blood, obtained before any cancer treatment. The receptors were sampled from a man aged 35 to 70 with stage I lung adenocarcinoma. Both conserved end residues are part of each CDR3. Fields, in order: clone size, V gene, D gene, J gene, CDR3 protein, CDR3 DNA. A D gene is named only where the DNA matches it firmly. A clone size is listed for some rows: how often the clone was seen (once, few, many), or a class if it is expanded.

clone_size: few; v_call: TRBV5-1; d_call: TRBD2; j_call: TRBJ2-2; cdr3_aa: CASSLAGLDTGELFF; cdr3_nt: TGCGCCAGCAGTTTAGCGGGGCTCGACACCGGGGAGCTGTTTTTT
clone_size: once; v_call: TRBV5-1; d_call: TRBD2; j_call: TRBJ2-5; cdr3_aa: CASSLVSSGGGGQETQYF; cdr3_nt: TGCGCCAGCAGCTTGGTGTCTAGCGGGGGCGGAGGCCAAGAGACCCAGTACTTC
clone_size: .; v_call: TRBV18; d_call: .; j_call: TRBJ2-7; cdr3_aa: CASSPLGVAASYEQYF; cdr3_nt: TGTGCCAGCTCACCACTCGGGGTAGCTGCCTCCTACGAGCAGTACTTC
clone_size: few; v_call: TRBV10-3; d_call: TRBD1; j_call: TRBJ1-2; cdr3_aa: CAISGTGERGYTF; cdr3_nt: TGTGCCATCAGTGGCACAGGGGAACGCGGCTACACCTTC
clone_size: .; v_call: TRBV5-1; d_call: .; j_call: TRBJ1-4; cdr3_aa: CASSNDNSGDEKLFF; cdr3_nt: TGCGCCAGCAGCAATGACAACTCGGGGGATGAAAAACTGTTTTTT
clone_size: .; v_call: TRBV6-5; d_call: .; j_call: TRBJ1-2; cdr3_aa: CASSYSTGDGYTF; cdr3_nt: TGTGCCAGCAGTTACTCGACCGGGGATGGCTACACCTTC
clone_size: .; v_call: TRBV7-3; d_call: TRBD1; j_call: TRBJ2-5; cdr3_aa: CASSGGQGAKETQYF; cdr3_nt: TGTGCCAGCTCTGGCGGCCAGGGGGCTAAAGAGACCCAGTACTTC
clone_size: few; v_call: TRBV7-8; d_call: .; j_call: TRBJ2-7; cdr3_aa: CASSLATRPEPYEQYF; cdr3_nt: TGTGCCAGCAGCTTAGCAACCAGACCGGAGCCTTACGAGCAGTACTTC
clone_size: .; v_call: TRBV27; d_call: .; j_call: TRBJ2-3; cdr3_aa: CASSSRAGRDTDTQYF; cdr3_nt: TGTGCCAGCAGTTCCAGGGCGGGAAGAGACACAGATACGCAGTATTTT
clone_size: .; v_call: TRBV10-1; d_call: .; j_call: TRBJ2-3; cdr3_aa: CASSRIMSEDTQYF; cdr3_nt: TGCGCCAGCAGCCGGATAATGAGTGAAGATACGCAGTATTTT
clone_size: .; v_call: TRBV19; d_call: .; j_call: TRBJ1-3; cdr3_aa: CASSVRQDSGNTIYF; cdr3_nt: TGTGCCAGTAGTGTTCGGCAGGACTCTGGAAACACCATATATTTT
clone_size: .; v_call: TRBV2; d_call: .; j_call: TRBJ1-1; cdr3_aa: CASGTSRSEAFF; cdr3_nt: TGTGCCAGCGGCACCAGCCGCTCTGAAGCTTTCTTT
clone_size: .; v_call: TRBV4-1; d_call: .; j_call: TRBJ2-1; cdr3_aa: CASSRVNNEQFF; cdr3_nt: TGCGCCAGCAGCCGCGTAAACAATGAGCAGTTCTTC
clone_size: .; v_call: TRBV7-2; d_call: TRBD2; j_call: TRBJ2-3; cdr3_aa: CASSLNSGGAGDTQYF; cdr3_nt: TGTGCCAGCAGCTTAAATAGCGGGGGGGCCGGGGATACGCAGTATTTT
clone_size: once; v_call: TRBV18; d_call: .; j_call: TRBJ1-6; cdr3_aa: CASSPGLQINSPLHF; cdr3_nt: TGTGCCAGCTCACCAGGCCTCCAGATTAATTCACCCCTCCACTTT
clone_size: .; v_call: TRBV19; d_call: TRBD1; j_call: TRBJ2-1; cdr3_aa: CASSIRDRKRGNEQFF; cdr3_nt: TGTGCCAGTAGTATAAGGGACAGGAAGAGGGGCAATGAGCAGTTCTTC
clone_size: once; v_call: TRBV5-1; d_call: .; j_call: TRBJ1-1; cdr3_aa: CASTDGDENTEAFF; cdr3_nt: TGCGCCAGCACCGACGGGGATGAGAACACTGAAGCTTTCTTT
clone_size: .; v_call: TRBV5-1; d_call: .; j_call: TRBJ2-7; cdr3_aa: CASSLVVLPYEQYF; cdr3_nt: TGCGCCAGCAGCTTAGTTGTCTTACCCTACGAGCAGTACTTC
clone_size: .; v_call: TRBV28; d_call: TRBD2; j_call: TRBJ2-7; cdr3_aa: CASSFIPSGTTSYEQYF; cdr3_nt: TGTGCCAGCAGTTTCATTCCGAGCGGGACTACGTCCTACGAGCAGTACTTC
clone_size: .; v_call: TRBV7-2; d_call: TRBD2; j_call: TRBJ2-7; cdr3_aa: CASSSSGGYEQYF; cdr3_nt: TGTGCCAGCAGCTCTAGCGGGGGGTACGAGCAGTACTTC
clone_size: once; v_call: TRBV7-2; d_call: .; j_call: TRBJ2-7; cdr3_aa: CASSKHYEQYF; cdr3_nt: TGTGCCAGCAGCAAGCACTACGAGCAGTACTTC
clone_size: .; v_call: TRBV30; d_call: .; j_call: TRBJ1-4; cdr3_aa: CAWSVLSTNEKLFF; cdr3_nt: TGTGCCTGGAGTGTACTTTCAACTAATGAAAAACTGTTTTTT
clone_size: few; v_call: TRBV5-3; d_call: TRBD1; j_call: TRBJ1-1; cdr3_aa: CARSPPPLKQGMNTEAFF; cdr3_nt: TGTGCCAGAAGCCCACCACCGCTAAAACAGGGGATGAACACTGAAGCTTTCTTT
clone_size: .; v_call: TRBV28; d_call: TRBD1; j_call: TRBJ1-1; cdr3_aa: CASSSQGVNTEAFF; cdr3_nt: TGTGCCAGCAGTTCTCAGGGGGTAAACACTGAAGCTTTCTTT
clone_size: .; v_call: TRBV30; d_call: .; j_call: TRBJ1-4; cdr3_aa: CAWSVVRGDEKLFF; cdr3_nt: TGTGCCTGGAGTGTAGTCAGAGGTGATGAAAAACTGTTTTTT
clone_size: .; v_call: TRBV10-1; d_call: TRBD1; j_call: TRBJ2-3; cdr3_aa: CASSEFVTGESDTQYF; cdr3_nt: TGCGCCAGCAGTGAGTTTGTGACAGGGGAATCAGATACGCAGTATTTT
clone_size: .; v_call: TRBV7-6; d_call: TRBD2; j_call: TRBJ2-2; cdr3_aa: CASSLAAGGNTGELFF; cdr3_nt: TGTGCCAGCAGCTTAGCCGCGGGGGGGAACACCGGGGAGCTGTTTTTT
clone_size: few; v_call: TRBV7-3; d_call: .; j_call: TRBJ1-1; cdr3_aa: CASSLNAVGTEAFF; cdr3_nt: TGTGCCAGCAGCTTAAATGCGGTGGGCACTGAAGCTTTCTTT
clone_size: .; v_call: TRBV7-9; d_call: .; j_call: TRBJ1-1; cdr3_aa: CASSQGRNTEAFF; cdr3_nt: TGTGCCAGCAGCCAGGGGAGGAACACTGAAGCTTTCTTT
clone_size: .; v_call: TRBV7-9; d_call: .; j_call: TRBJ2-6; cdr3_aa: CASSRAIGSGANVLTF; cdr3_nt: TGTGCCAGCAGCCGCGCGATCGGGTCTGGGGCCAACGTCCTGACTTTC
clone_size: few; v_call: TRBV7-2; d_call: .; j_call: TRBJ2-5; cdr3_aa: CASRSGRETQYF; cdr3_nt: TGTGCCAGCAGGTCAGGGAGAGAGACCCAGTACTTC
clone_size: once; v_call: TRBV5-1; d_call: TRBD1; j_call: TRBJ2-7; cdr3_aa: CASSISGQVSYEQYF; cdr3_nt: TGCGCCAGCAGCATCTCGGGACAGGTCTCCTACGAGCAGTACTTC
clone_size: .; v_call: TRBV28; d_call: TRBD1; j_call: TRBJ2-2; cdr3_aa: CASIQGARGTGELFF; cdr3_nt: TGTGCCAGCATTCAGGGGGCGCGGGGAACCGGGGAGCTGTTTTTT
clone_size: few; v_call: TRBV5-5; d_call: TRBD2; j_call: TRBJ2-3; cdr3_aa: CASLLVAGSFTDTQYF; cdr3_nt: TGTGCCAGCCTCCTAGTAGCGGGGTCTTTCACAGATACGCAGTATTTT
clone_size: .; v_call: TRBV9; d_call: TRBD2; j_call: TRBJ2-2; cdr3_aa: CASSVAGTSGRAGELFF; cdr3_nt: TGTGCCAGCAGCGTAGCTGGGACTAGCGGGAGGGCCGGGGAGCTGTTTTTT
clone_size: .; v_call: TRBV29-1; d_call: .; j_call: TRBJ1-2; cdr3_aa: CSVEGGYGYTF; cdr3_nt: TGCAGCGTTGAAGGGGGCTATGGCTACACCTTC
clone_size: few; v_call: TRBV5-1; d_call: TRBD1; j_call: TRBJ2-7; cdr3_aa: CASSGGQGPSEQYF; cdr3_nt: TGCGCCAGCAGCGGAGGACAGGGTCCCTCCGAGCAGTACTTC
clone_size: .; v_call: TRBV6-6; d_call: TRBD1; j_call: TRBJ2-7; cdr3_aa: CASTPDRRNEQYF; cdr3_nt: TGTGCCAGCACCCCGGACAGGCGGAACGAGCAGTACTTC
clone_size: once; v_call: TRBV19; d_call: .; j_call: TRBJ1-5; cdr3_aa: CASSLRWDQPQHF; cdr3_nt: TGTGCCAGTAGCCTACGTTGGGATCAGCCCCAGCATTTT
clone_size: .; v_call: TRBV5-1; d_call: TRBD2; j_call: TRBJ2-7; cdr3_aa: CASTSSGSGYEQYF; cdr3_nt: TGCGCCAGCACAAGTAGCGGGAGTGGCTACGAGCAGTACTTC
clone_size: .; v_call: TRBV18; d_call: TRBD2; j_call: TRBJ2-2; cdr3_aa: CASSKQTSGNTGELFF; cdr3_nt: TGTGCCAGCTCAAAACAGACTAGCGGTAACACCGGGGAGCTGTTTTTT
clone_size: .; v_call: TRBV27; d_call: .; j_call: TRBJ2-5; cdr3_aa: CASSSPTETQYF; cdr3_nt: TGTGCCAGCAGTTCCCCCACAGAGACCCAGTACTTC
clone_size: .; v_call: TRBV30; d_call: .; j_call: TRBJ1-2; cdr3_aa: CAWSVRQGQANYGYTF; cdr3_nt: TGTGCCTGGAGTGTACGGCAGGGGCAGGCTAACTATGGCTACACCTTC
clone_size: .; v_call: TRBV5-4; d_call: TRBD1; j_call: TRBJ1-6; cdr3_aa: CASSRTGGFPSPLHF; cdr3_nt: TGTGCCAGCAGCCGTACAGGGGGTTTCCCCTCACCCCTCCACTTT
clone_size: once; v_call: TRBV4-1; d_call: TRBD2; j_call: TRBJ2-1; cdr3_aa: CASSQDSVTSGDEQFF; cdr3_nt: TGCGCCAGCAGCCAAGATTCTGTGACTAGCGGGGATGAGCAGTTCTTC
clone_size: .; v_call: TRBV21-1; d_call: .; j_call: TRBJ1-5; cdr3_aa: CASSKVRFRDSNQPQHF; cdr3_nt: TGTGCCAGCAGCAAAGTAAGGTTCAGGGATAGCAATCAGCCCCAGCATTTT
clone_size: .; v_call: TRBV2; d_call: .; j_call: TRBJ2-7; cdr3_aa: CASSEALRRSEQYF; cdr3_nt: TGTGCCAGCAGTGAAGCTCTTAGACGAAGCGAGCAGTACTTC
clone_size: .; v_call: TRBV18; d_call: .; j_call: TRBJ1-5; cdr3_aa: CASSSDRINQPQHF; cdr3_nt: TGTGCCAGCTCATCAGACAGGATCAATCAGCCCCAGCATTTT
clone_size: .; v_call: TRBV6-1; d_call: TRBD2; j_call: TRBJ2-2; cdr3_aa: CASSEGAWREFGELFF; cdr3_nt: TGTGCCAGCAGTGAAGGGGCCTGGCGGGAGTTCGGGGAGCTGTTTTTT